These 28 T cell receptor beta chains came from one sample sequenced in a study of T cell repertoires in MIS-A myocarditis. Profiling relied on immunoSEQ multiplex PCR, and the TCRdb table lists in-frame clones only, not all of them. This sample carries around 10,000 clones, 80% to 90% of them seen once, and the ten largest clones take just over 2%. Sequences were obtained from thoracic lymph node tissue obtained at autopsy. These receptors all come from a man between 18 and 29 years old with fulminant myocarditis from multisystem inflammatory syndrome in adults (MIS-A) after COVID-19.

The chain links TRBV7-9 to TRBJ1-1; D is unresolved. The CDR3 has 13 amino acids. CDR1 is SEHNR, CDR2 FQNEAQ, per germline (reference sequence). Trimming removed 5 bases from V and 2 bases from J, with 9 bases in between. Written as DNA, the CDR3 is TGTGCCAGCAGCCCTTCTGGAAACACTGAAGCTTTCTTT. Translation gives CASSPSGNTEAFF.

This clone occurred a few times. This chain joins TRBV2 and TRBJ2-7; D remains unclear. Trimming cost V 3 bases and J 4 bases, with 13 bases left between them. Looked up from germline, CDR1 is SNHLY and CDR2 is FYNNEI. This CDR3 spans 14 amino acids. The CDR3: CASSESGWGYEQYF. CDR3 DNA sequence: TGTGCCAGCAGTGAGAGTGGATGGGGTTACGAGCAGTACTTC. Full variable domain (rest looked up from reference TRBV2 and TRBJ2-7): EPEVTQTPSHQVTQMGQEVILRCVPISNHLYFYWYRQILGQKVEFLVSFYNNEISEKSEIFDDQFSVERPDGSNFTLKIRSTKLEDSAMYFCASSESGWGYEQYFGPGTRLTVT.

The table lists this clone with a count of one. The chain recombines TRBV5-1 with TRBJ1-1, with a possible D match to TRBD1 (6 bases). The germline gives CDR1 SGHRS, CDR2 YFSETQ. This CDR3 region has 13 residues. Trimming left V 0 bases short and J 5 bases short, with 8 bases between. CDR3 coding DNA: TGCGCCAGCAGCTTGGCAACAGGGACTGAAGCTTTCTTT. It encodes CASSLATGTEAFF.

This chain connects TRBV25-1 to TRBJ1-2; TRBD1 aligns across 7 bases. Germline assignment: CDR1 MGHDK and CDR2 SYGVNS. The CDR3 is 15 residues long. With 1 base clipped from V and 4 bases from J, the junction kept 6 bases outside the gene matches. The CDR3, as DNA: TGTGCCAGCAGTGAATTCGAACAGGGGACCTATGGCTACACCTTC. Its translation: CASSEFEQGTYGYTF.

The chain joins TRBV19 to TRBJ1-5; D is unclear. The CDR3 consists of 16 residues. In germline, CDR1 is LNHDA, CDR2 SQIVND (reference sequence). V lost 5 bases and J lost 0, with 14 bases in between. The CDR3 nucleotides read TGTGCCAGTAGTCCCCGGGTCTCTAATAGCAATCAGCCCCAGCATTTT. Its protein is CASSPRVSNSNQPQHF.

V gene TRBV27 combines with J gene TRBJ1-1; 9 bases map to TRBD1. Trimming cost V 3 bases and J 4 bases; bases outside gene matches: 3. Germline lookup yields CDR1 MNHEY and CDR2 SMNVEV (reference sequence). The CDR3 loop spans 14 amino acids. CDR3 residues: CASSFRTGVTEAFF. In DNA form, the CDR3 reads TGTGCCAGCAGTTTTAGGACAGGGGTCACTGAAGCTTTCTTT.

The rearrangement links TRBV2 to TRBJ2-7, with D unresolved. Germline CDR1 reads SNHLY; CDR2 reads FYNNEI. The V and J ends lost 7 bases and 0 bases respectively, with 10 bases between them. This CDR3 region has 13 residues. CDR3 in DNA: TGTGCCAGCAAGCCCGCGAGCTCCTACGAGCAGTACTTC. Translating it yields CASKPASSYEQYF.

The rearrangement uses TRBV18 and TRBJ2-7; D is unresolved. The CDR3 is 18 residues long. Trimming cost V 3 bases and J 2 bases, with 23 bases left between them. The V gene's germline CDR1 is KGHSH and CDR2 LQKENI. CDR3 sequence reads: CASSPAGPTATNPYEQYF. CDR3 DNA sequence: TGTGCCAGCTCACCCGCCGGCCCGACGGCCACTAATCCCTACGAGCAGTACTTC.

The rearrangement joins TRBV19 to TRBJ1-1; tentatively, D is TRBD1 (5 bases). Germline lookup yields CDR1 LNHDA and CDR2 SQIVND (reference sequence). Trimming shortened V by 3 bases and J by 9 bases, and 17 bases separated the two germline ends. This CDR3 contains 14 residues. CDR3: CASSIFFRQGKAFF. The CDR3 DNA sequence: TGTGCCAGTAGTATTTTCTTCCGGCAGGGTAAAGCTTTCTTT.

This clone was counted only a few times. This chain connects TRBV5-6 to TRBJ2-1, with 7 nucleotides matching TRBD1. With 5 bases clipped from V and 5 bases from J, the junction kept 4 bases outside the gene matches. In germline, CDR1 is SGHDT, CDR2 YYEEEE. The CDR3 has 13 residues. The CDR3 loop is CASRRDSNNEQFF. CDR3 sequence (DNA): TGTGCCAGCAGACGGGACAGTAACAATGAGCAGTTCTTC.

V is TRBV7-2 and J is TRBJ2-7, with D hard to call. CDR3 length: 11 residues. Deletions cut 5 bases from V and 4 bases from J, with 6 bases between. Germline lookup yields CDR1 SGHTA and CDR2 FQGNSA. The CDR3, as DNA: TGTGCCAGCAGCCTCCCTTACGAGCAGTACTTC. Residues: CASSLPYEQYF.

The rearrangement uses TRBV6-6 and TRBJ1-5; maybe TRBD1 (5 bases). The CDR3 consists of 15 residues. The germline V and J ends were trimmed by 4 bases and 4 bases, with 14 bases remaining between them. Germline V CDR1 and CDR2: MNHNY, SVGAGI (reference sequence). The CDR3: CASSFTGGSNQPQHF. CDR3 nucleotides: TGTGCCAGCAGTTTTACGGGGGGATCGAATCAGCCCCAGCATTTT.

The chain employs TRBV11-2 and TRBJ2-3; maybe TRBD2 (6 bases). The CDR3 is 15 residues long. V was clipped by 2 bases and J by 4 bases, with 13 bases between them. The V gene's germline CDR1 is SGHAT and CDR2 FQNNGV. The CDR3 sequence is CASSLLGGPADTQYF. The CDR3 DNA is TGTGCCAGCAGCTTATTAGGAGGGCCTGCAGATACGCAGTATTTT.

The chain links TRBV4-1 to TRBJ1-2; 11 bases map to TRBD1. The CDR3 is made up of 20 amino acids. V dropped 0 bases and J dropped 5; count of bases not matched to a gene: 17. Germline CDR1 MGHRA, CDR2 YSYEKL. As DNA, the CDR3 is TGCGCCAGCAGCCAAGAAACCACCAAAGGGACAGGGGGTTCCCGATATGGCTACACCTTC. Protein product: CASSQETTKGTGGSRYGYTF.

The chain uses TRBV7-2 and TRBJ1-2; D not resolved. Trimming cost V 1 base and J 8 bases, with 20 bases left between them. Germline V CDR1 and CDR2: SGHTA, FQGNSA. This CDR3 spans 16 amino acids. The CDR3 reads CASSLGARAALFGYTF. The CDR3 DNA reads TGTGCCAGCAGCTTAGGTGCCCGGGCAGCCCTCTTCGGCTACACCTTC.

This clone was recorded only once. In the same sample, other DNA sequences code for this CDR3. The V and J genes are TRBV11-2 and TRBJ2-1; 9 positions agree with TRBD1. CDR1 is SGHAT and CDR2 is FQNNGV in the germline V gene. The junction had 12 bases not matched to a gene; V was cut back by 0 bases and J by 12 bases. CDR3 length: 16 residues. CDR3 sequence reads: CASSLDEAYTGGRQFF. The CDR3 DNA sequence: TGTGCCAGCAGCTTAGACGAAGCTTATACAGGGGGCAGGCAGTTCTTC.

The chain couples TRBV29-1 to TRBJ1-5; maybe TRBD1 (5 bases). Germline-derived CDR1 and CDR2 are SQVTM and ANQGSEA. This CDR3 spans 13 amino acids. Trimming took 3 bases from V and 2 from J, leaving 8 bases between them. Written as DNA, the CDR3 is TGCAGCGTTGAGGCAGGGCGCAATCAGCCCCAGCATTTT. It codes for CSVEAGRNQPQHF.

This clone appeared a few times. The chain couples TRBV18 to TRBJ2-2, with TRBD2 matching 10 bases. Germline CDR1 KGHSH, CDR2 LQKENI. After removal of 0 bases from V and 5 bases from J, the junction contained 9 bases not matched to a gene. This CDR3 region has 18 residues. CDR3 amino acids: CASSPPALAGVWTGELFF. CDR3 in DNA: TGTGCCAGCTCACCACCGGCCCTAGCGGGAGTTTGGACCGGGGAGCTGTTTTTT.

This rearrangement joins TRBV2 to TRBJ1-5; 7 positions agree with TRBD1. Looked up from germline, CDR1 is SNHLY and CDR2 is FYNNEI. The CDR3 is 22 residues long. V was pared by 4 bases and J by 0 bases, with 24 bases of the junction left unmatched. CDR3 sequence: CASSVHGSGFRGQTYSNQPQHF. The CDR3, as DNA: TGTGCCAGCAGTGTTCACGGTAGCGGATTCCGGGGACAGACCTATAGCAATCAGCCCCAGCATTTT.

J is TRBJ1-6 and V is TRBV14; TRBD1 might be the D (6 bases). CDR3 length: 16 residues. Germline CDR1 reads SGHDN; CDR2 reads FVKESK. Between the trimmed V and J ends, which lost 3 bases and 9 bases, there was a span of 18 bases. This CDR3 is CASSHGFRGLGSPLHF. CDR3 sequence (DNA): TGTGCCAGCAGCCATGGTTTCAGGGGATTAGGTTCACCCCTCCACTTT.

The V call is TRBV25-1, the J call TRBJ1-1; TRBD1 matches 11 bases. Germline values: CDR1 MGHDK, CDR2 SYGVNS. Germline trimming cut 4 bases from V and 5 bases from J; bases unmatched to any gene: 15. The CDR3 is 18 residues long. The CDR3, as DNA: TGTGCCAGCAGTGGTTCTAGACCGGGACAGGGGGACATTACTGAAGCTTTCTTT. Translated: CASSGSRPGQGDITEAFF.

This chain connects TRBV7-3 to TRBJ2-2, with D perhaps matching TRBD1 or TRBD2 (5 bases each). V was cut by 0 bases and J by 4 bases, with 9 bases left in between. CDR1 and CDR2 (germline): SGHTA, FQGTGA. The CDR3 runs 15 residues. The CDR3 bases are TGTGCCAGCAGCTTAACGGGGGTGGGCACCGGGGAGCTGTTTTTT. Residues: CASSLTGVGTGELFF. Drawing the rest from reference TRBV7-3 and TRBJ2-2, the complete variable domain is GAGVSQTPSNKVTEKGKYVELRCDPISGHTALYWYRQSLGQGPEFLIYFQGTGAADDSGLPNDRFFAVRPEGSVSTLKIQRTERGDSAVYLCASSLTGVGTGELFFGEGSRLTVL.

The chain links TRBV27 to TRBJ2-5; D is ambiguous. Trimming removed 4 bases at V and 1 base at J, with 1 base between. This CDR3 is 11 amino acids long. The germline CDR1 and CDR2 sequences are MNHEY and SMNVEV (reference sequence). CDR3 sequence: CASSSQETQYF. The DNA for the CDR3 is TGTGCCAGCAGTTCCCAAGAGACCCAGTACTTC.

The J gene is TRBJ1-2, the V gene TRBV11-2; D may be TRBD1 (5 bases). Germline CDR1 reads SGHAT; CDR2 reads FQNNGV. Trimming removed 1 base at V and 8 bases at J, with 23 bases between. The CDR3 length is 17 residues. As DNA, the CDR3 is TGTGCCAGCAGCTTAGTGGGGGGTGAAGCACCCGGGAGGGGCTACACCTTC. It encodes CASSLVGGEAPGRGYTF.

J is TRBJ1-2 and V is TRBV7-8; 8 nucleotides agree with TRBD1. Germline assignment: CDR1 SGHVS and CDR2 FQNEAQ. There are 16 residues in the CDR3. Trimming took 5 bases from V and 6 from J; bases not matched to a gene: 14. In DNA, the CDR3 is TGTGCCAGCAGCCACCGGACAGGGAAGGAGTCGGATGGCTACACCTTC. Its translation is CASSHRTGKESDGYTF.

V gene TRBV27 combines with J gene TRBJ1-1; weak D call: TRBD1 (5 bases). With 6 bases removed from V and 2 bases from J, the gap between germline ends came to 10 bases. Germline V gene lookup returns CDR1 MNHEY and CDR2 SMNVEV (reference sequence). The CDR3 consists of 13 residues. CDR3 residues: CASSLTGNTEAFF. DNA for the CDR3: TGTGCCAGCAGCTTAACAGGAAACACTGAAGCTTTCTTT.

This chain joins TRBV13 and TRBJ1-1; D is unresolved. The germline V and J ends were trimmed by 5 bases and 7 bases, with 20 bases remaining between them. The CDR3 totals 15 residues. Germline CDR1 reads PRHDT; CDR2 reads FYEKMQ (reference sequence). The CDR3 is CASSQTWEPWGEAFF. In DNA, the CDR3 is TGTGCCAGCAGCCAAACGTGGGAGCCCTGGGGTGAAGCTTTCTTT. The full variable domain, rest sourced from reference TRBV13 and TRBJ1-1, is AAGVIQSPRHLIKEKRETATLKCYPIPRHDTVYWYQQGPGQDPQFLISFYEKMQSDKGSIPDRFSAQQFSDYHSELNMSSLELGDSALYFCASSQTWEPWGEAFFGQGTRLTVV.

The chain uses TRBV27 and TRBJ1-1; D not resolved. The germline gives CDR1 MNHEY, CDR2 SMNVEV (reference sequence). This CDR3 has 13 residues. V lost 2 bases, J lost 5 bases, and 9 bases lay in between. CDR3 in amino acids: CASSLNAGTEAFF. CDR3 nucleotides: TGTGCCAGCAGTTTAAACGCAGGAACTGAAGCTTTCTTT.